This entry concerns a single TCR beta chain. This record belongs to a study of patients and donors after allogeneic stem cell transplantation. V lost 4 bases to trimming and J lost 4 bases; unmatched junction nucleotides: 5. Germline-derived CDR1 and CDR2 are SEHNR and FQNEAQ (reference sequence). The CDR3 is 15 amino acids. Using its own MiXCR run on the RT-PCR reads, TCRdb lists one record per CDR3 protein. The data show some 960,000 distinct CDR3 sequences, with 15% to 20% seen just once and 5% to 6.5% held by the top ten. The chain uses TRBV7-9 and TRBJ2-1, with 9 bases identical to TRBD2. Sequenced: blood, either unsorted or a sorted T cell fraction (not recorded which). This clonotype was obtained from a human donor who was either an allogeneic HSCT recipient or a stem cell or donor lymphocyte infusion donor (not recorded which). It is not recorded whose cells these are; they may come from a transplant donor. The CDR3 sequence: CASSSSGRQYNEQFF. As DNA, the CDR3 is TGTGCCAGCAGCTCCAGCGGGAGGCAGTACAATGAGCAGTTCTTC.